This T cell receptor (beta chain) originates from a study of blood T cells in healthy people across ages. About the research overall: Template switching recovered approximately one barcoded beta molecule for every two T cells. Findings of the study overall: Donor CMV status was unknown, possibly confounding expanded clonotype changes.

V was shortened by 2 bases and J by 1 base, with 12 bases between the two germline ends. The CDR3 has 17 amino acids. CDR1 and CDR2 (germline): SGHTA, FQGTGA. Details on this clonotype: Its specificity is not known.

A second PCR of roughly 7 to 11 cycles used a sample-barcoded 5' primer and a J-beta primer mix. TCRdb processed the 5' RACE reads anew with MiXCR; each CDR3 protein has one entry. In the table there are 500,000 to 550,000 distinct CDR3 sequences, less than 25% of which are singletons. These data also featured in a second study, about T cells of mothers and their children. From that second work: It was observed that no persistent microchimeric T cell clones could be detected.

Sequenced input: blood. The origin of this receptor is a boy between 10 and 17 years old in good health. The J gene is TRBJ2-6, the V gene TRBV7-3; D may be TRBD2 (7 bases). CDR3 region: CASSLRGANSGANVLTF. CDR3 sequence (DNA): TGTGCCAGCAGCTTACGGGGGGCCAATTCTGGGGCCAACGTCCTGACTTTC. Variable domain in full (rest from reference TRBV7-3 and TRBJ2-6): GAGVSQTPSNKVTEKGKYVELRCDPISGHTALYWYRQSLGQGPEFLIYFQGTGAADDSGLPNDRFFAVRPEGSVSTLKIQRTERGDSAVYLCASSLRGANSGANVLTFGAGSRLTVL.